These 29 T cell receptor beta chains share one sample of origin, sequenced in a study of blood T cells in healthy people across ages. Through a sample-barcoded 5' primer and a J-beta primer mix, a second PCR was run for about 6 to 11 cycles. TCRdb called the 5' RACE reads again in MiXCR, with one record for every CDR3 protein. The table shows about 1.8 million distinct CDR3 sequences, with around half occurring only once. Sequencing input: blood. The receptors were sampled from a woman between 35 and 50 years old in good health.

The chain recombines TRBV5-6 with TRBJ2-1; no clear D. The CDR3 length is 14 residues. With 2 bases removed from V and 7 bases from J, the gap between germline ends came to 13 bases. Germline V CDR1 and CDR2: SGHDT, YYEEEE. CDR3 residues: CASSFLDGQNEQFF. In nucleotides, the CDR3 is TGTGCCAGCAGCTTCCTCGATGGTCAGAATGAGCAGTTCTTC. Full variable domain (missing parts from reference TRBV5-6 and TRBJ2-1): DAGVTQSPTHLIKTRGQQVTLRCSPKSGHDTVSWYQQALGQGPQFIFQYYEEEERQRGNFPDRFSGHQFPNYSSELNVNALLLGDSALYLCASSFLDGQNEQFFGPGTRLTVL.

J is TRBJ2-5 and V is TRBV28; a possible D gene is TRBD2 (7 bases). CDR1 is MDHEN, CDR2 SYDVKM, per germline. Trimming took off 3 bases at V and 2 bases at J, with 16 bases between the two ends. The CDR3 runs 16 residues. Here the CDR3 reads CASSFSWGGGQETQYF. CDR3 nucleotides: TGTGCCAGCAGTTTTAGTTGGGGAGGGGGTCAAGAGACCCAGTACTTC.

There are a few counts of this clonotype. The genes are TRBV28 and TRBJ2-4, with 7 bases lining up with TRBD1. This CDR3 spans 14 amino acids. J lost 6 bases, V lost 5 bases, and 7 bases had no gene match. Looked up from germline, CDR1 is MDHEN and CDR2 is SYDVKM. In DNA form, the CDR3 reads TGTGCCAGCAGTCTGACAGGGAGTCGAAACATTCAGTACTTC. This gives the protein CASSLTGSRNIQYF. Based on the CDR3 plus reference TRBV28 and TRBJ2-4, the full variable domain is DVKVTQSSRYLVKRTGEKVFLECVQDMDHENMFWYRQDPGLGLRLIYFSYDVKMKEKGDIPEGYSVSREKKERFSLILESASTNQTSMYLCASSLTGSRNIQYFGAGTRLSVL.

This chain connects TRBV3-1 to TRBJ2-1; tentatively, D is TRBD2 (7 bases). Trimming took 3 bases from V and 6 from J, leaving 15 bases between them. This CDR3 is built from 15 residues. Germline V gene sequence: CDR1 LGHDT, CDR2 YNNKEL (reference sequence). CDR3 sequence: CASSQSGGLINEQFF. CDR3 nucleotides: TGTGCCAGCAGCCAGTCCGGGGGGCTTATCAATGAGCAGTTCTTC.

This clonotype occurred a few times. The chain links TRBV6-2 or TRBV6-3 to TRBJ2-5; D unresolved. Trimming removed 2 bases at V and 4 bases at J, with 8 bases between. The length of the CDR3 is 13 residues. CDR1 MNHEY and CDR2 SVGEGT come from the germline V gene. Here the CDR3 reads CASSYAVVETQYF. The CDR3 nucleotides read TGTGCCAGCAGTTACGCCGTAGTAGAGACCCAGTACTTC.

The chain employs TRBV20-1 and TRBJ1-1; D not certain. CDR3 length: 11 residues. V was trimmed by 7 bases and J by 5 bases, leaving 11 bases between them. From germline, CDR1 is DFQATT and CDR2 SNEGSKA (reference sequence). CDR3 DNA: TGCAGTGAGGGCAGTCGGACTGAAGCTTTCTTT. Translating gives CSEGSRTEAFF.

There are many counts of this clonotype. CDR3 nucleotides: TGCAGCGTTGGGGACAGGGTTGAGCAGTACTTC. Translating it yields CSVGDRVEQYF. This chain joins TRBV29-1 and TRBJ2-7; 9 bases align to TRBD1. CDR1 is SQVTM, CDR2 ANQGSEA, per germline. V dropped 4 bases and J dropped 7; count of bases not matched to a gene: 2. The CDR3 sequence is 11 residues long.

The chain has TRBV20-1 and TRBJ1-1, with TRBD1 as a possible D gene (5 bases). This CDR3 region has 12 residues. The V gene's germline CDR1 is DFQATT and CDR2 SNEGSKA (reference sequence). CDR3 bases: TGCAGGGCGGCAGGGAGGGACACTGAAGCTTTCTTT. Encoded protein: CRAAGRDTEAFF.

This clonotype was counted only a few times. The rearrangement uses TRBV7-2 and TRBJ2-5; TRBD1 matches 9 bases. CDR3 length: 17 residues. With V trimmed by 4 bases and J by 5 bases, 14 bases remained unmatched. Germline CDR1 SGHTA, CDR2 FQGNSA. CDR3 region: CASSYFRGDRAPETQYF. CDR3 DNA: TGTGCCAGCAGCTACTTCCGGGGGGACAGGGCCCCGGAGACCCAGTACTTC. Based on the CDR3 plus reference TRBV7-2 and TRBJ2-5, the full variable domain is GAGVSQSPSNKVTEKGKDVELRCDPISGHTALYWYRQSLGQGLEFLIYFQGNSAPDKSGLPSDRFSAERTGGSVSTLTIQRTQQEDSAVYLCASSYFRGDRAPETQYFGPGTRLLVL.

This chain connects TRBV27 to TRBJ2-7, with TRBD1 matching 8 bases. J was trimmed by 3 bases and V by 5 bases; bases with no gene match: 12. Per the germline V gene, CDR1 is MNHEY and CDR2 is SMNVEV (reference sequence). The CDR3 contains 16 residues. The CDR3 is CASSLDLPGGLYEQYF. In DNA form, the CDR3 reads TGTGCCAGCAGTCTAGATCTCCCAGGGGGCCTCTACGAGCAGTACTTC.

The V gene is TRBV5-1, the J gene TRBJ2-6; D is possibly TRBD2 (6 bases). The CDR3 has 16 amino acids. V was shortened by 4 bases and J by 0 bases, with 11 bases between the two germline ends. Per the germline V gene, CDR1 is SGHRS and CDR2 is YFSETQ. The CDR3 region is CASSTGLLSGANVLTF. The CDR3 nucleotides are TGCGCCAGCAGCACGGGACTCCTCTCTGGGGCCAACGTCCTGACTTTC. Using reference TRBV5-1 and TRBJ2-6 for the parts outside the CDR3, the full variable domain is KAGVTQTPRYLIKTRGQQVTLSCSPISGHRSVSWYQQTPGQGLQFLFEYFSETQRNKGNFPGRFSGRQFSNSRSEMNVSTLELGDSALYLCASSTGLLSGANVLTFGAGSRLTVL.

To note about this clonotype: The junction departs from the called germline gene at one end, perhaps through a read error. The chain joins TRBV28 to TRBJ2-5; 8 positions agree with TRBD2. Per germline, CDR1 MDHEN and CDR2 SYDVKM. This CDR3 is built from 17 residues. The CDR3 loop reads CASLGPRGGKYQESQYF. CDR3 DNA sequence: TGTGCCAGCTTGGGCCCCCGGGGGGGAAAGTACCAAGAGTCCCAGTACTTC.

The V and J genes are TRBV20-1 and TRBJ2-7; 7 nucleotides align to TRBD1. In germline, CDR1 is DFQATT, CDR2 SNEGSKA (reference sequence). Germline trimming cut 1 base from V and 5 bases from J; bases unmatched to any gene: 11. The CDR3 runs 15 residues. The CDR3 spells CSARARQGNENEQYF. CDR3 coding DNA: TGCAGTGCTAGAGCCAGACAGGGTAATGAGAACGAGCAGTACTTC.

The chain couples TRBV7-2 to TRBJ2-7; TRBD2 matches at 8 bases. V lost 0 bases and J lost 2; bases outside the gene matches: 3. The length of the CDR3 is 15 residues. In germline, CDR1 is SGHTA, CDR2 FQGNSA. The CDR3 loop reads CASSLAAAGAYEQYF. Here the CDR3 DNA reads TGTGCCAGCAGCTTAGCAGCAGCGGGGGCCTACGAGCAGTACTTC.

This rearrangement joins TRBV20-1 to TRBJ2-3, with D uncertain. Germline V gene data show CDR1 as DFQATT and CDR2 as SNEGSKA (reference sequence). CDR3 length: 15 residues. V was pared by 5 bases and J by 0 bases, with 15 bases between. This chain's CDR3 is CSALSIRQSTDTQYF. The CDR3 nucleotides read TGCAGTGCTCTCAGCATCAGACAAAGCACAGATACGCAGTATTTT.

This clonotype was detected a few times. In DNA, the CDR3 is TGTGCCAGCAGCCCAACGGGCTCGAATCAGCGGGGGCTGCAAGAGACCCAGTACTTC. This translates into CASSPTGSNQRGLQETQYF. This sequence joins TRBV28 and TRBJ2-5, with TRBD2 matching 8 bases. Trimming took 6 bases from V and 2 from J; bases not matched to a gene: 20. The CDR3 loop spans 19 amino acids. CDR1 is MDHEN, CDR2 SYDVKM, per germline.

This clonotype was observed a few times. CDR3 DNA sequence: TGTGCCAGCAGCATCCCGGGACTAGCGGTCTACGAGCAGTACTTC. Amino acids: CASSIPGLAVYEQYF. The J gene is TRBJ2-7, the V gene TRBV2; 11 nucleotides line up with TRBD2. Per the germline V gene, CDR1 is SNHLY and CDR2 is FYNNEI. This CDR3 region has 15 residues. V lost 6 bases and J lost 3; bases outside the gene matches: 7.

The chain uses TRBV6-5 and TRBJ2-7, with D possibly being TRBD1 or TRBD2 (6 bases each). The CDR3 length is 16 residues. CDR1 and CDR2 (germline): MNHEY, SVGAGI. V dropped 6 bases and J dropped 7 bases, with 25 bases sitting between them. The CDR3 region is CASRAEVGAGYNEQYF. Here the CDR3 DNA reads TGTGCCAGCAGAGCCGAGGTGGGGGCGGGGTACAATGAGCAGTACTTC.

This chain connects TRBV4-3 to TRBJ2-3; D unresolved. CDR1 is LGHNA and CDR2 is YSLEER in the germline V gene. The CDR3 runs 17 residues. Trimming cost V 0 bases and J 2 bases, with 15 bases left between them. In DNA form, the CDR3 reads TGCGCCAGCAGCCAAGAGCCGACCCCTGCCCCCACAGATACGCAGTATTTT. Its translation: CASSQEPTPAPTDTQYF.

V is TRBV15 and J is TRBJ2-3; 7 bases match TRBD1. This CDR3 spans 15 amino acids. Germline values: CDR1 LNHNV, CDR2 YYDKDF (reference sequence). The ends lost 3 bases at V and 0 bases at J; junction bases unmatched: 3. CDR3 nucleotides: TGTGCCACCAGCAGCGGGACAGTAAGCACAGATACGCAGTATTTT. Amino acids: CATSSGTVSTDTQYF.

The chain links TRBV12-3 or TRBV12-4 to TRBJ2-3; perhaps TRBD1 as D (5 bases). CDR3 length equals 16 residues. V lost 7 bases, J lost 9 bases, and 26 bases lay in between. The CDR3 sequence: CASTPIPGLLQRTQYF. The DNA of the CDR3 is TGTGCCAGCACCCCCATCCCAGGGCTGCTGCAACGGACGCAGTATTTT.

A single count supports this clonotype. In DNA form, the CDR3 reads TGCAGTGCCCCGACTAGCGGGTATGGGACCCAGTACTTC. Protein: CSAPTSGYGTQYF. The V and J genes are TRBV20-1 and TRBJ2-5; 10 bases map to TRBD2. Germline CDR1 reads DFQATT; CDR2 reads SNEGSKA (reference sequence). The CDR3 is 13 residues long. The V and J ends lost 6 bases and 7 bases, in that order; junction bases with no gene match: 8.

This clonotype was seen only a few times. The chain uses TRBV6-6 and TRBJ1-1; no reliable D call. Germline V gives CDR1 MNHNY, CDR2 SVGAGI (reference sequence). V gave up 0 bases and J gave up 1 base, with 6 bases separating them. The CDR3 spans 14 residues. The CDR3 reads CASSYSKGNTEAFF. The CDR3 coding sequence is TGTGCCAGCAGTTACTCGAAAGGGAACACTGAAGCTTTCTTT.

In regard to this clonotype: Mismatch with germline at one junction end may stem from a read error. Here the CDR3 reads CASRRLAGGDLATNIQYF. The DNA for the CDR3 is TGTGCCAGCCGCAGACTAGCGGGGGGGGACCTAGCCACAAACATTCAGTACTTC. V and J are TRBV7-2 and TRBJ2-4, with 14 bases lining up with TRBD2. The CDR3 sequence is 18 residues long. Germline CDR1 and CDR2: SGHTA and FQGNSA.

The gene calls are TRBV28 and TRBJ2-2; 15 nucleotides line up with TRBD2. The CDR3 spans 17 residues. Per the germline V gene, CDR1 is MDHEN and CDR2 is SYDVKM. V was pared by 4 bases and J by 5 bases, with 5 bases of the junction left unmatched. CDR3 in amino acids: CASSSAGLAGGTGELFF. CDR3 nucleotides: TGTGCCAGCAGTTCCGCGGGACTAGCGGGGGGTACCGGGGAGCTGTTTTTT.

The sample holds a few counts of this clonotype. The CDR3, as DNA: TGTGCCAGCAGCCAAGTTGGACAGGGAGATAATGAAAAACTGTTTTTT. Its protein is CASSQVGQGDNEKLFF. The V and J genes are TRBV4-2 and TRBJ1-4; TRBD1 agrees at 8 bases. This CDR3 is built from 16 residues. Per germline, CDR1 LGHNA and CDR2 YNFKEQ. The V segment lost 1 base and the J segment 4 bases; nucleotides outside the gene matches: 5.

This sequence joins TRBV5-1 and TRBJ2-1; D might be TRBD2 (6 bases). The germline V and J ends were trimmed by 4 bases and 4 bases, with 15 bases remaining between them. The germline V gene encodes CDR1 SGHRS and CDR2 YFSETQ. The CDR3 runs 15 residues. The CDR3 nucleotides read TGCGCCAGCAGCAACCGCGGGGTGGATTACAATGAGCAGTTCTTC. This encodes CASSNRGVDYNEQFF.

This clonotype showed up just a few times. CDR3 loop: CASRAQGVLSYEQYF. The DNA of the CDR3 is TGTGCCAGCAGGGCACAGGGGGTCCTCTCCTACGAGCAGTACTTC. The V call is TRBV6-2 or TRBV6-3, the J call TRBJ2-7, with TRBD1 matching over 8 bases. The ends lost 6 bases at V and 0 bases at J; junction bases unmatched: 7. This CDR3 is 15 amino acids long. Germline values: CDR1 MNHEY, CDR2 SVGEGT.

The V and J genes are TRBV6-5 and TRBJ2-1, with a tentative D call TRBD2 (5 bases). CDR3 length: 16 residues. Looked up from germline, CDR1 is MNHEY and CDR2 is SVGAGI. V lost 6 bases to trimming and J lost 0 bases, with 15 bases between them. The CDR3 DNA reads TGTGCCAGCAGCATGATGCCCACTAGCTCCTACAATGAGCAGTTCTTC. Protein product: CASSMMPTSSYNEQFF.